The sequence of this T cell receptor (beta chain) was determined in a study of molecular identifiers for immune sequencing clone quantification. The study, taken as a whole, reports: Shared barcodes on identical TCR molecules could underestimate the sizes of highly expanded clones.

Unmatched junction bases numbered 5, after V lost 3 bases and J lost 3 bases. Germline V gene lookup returns CDR1 GTSNPN and CDR2 SVGIG (reference sequence). The CDR3 has 14 residues. In its sample, this clonotype was seen many times. Its antigen is not known. TCRdb fed the PCR reads into MiXCR, producing one record per CDR3 protein. The sample lists roughly 71,000 distinct CDR3 sequences; approximately 17% were seen once. This TCR was recovered from a human donor in good health. Some libraries in this study had Jurkat cell RNA spiked in. The rearrangement links TRBV30 to TRBJ2-7; 10 positions agree with TRBD1. The sample was naive CD8+ T cells from blood, with Jurkat cell RNA spiked in. Specified subset: FACS-sorted CD8+CD4-CCR7+CD45RA+ naive T cells. The CDR3 DNA reads TGTGCCTGGAGCGCCGGGACAGGGGACTACGAGCAGTACTTC. This sequence encodes CAWSAGTGDYEQYF.